Listed below are T cell receptor beta chains from one sample, sequenced in a study of T-cell memory formation after mild COVID-19. MiXCR, run by TCRdb on the 5' RACE reads, gives a single entry per CDR3 protein. The sample contains 350,000 or so distinct CDR3 sequences, 20% to 25% of which appear only once. The sample was PBMCs or a T cell subset sorted from them (not recorded which). These receptors originate from a man aged 18 to 30 who had mild COVID-19 (a few samples of this study predate the infection). Cell type and time point are not known. Both conserved end residues are part of each CDR3. D genes are given only for firm matches. Only part of the rows carry a size: once, few, many, or a class if the clone is expanded.

TRBV4-2,many,TRBJ1-6,TRBD1,CASSQDFDRGLSPLHF,TGTGCCAGCAGCCAAGATTTCGACAGGGGGCTGTCACCCCTCCACTTT
TRBV5-1,NA,TRBJ2-5,TRBD1,CASSLNTQGVRETQYF,TGCGCCAGCAGCTTGAATACACAGGGGGTGCGGGAGACCCAGTACTTC
TRBV6-2/TRBV6-3,few,TRBJ1-5,TRBD1,CASSRYGTGKESNQPQHF,TGTGCCAGCAGTAGATACGGGACAGGGAAGGAGAGCAATCAGCCCCAGCATTTT
TRBV20-1,NA,TRBJ1-5,NA,CSARDYGHDNQPQHF,TGCAGTGCTAGAGATTACGGACACGACAATCAGCCCCAGCATTTT
TRBV7-8,NA,TRBJ1-1,NA,CASSSRKHEAFF,TGTGCCAGCAGCTCCCGAAAGCATGAAGCTTTCTTT
TRBV4-3,NA,TRBJ2-3,NA,CASSQGLGDTQYF,TGCGCCAGCAGCCAAGGGCTTGGAGATACGCAGTATTTT
TRBV30,NA,TRBJ2-3,NA,CAWSRWWTDTQYF,TGTGCCTGGAGCCGGTGGTGGACAGATACGCAGTATTTT
TRBV10-2,few,TRBJ2-5,TRBD2,CASSPLAGGNQETQYF,TGCGCCAGCAGTCCACTAGCGGGGGGGAACCAAGAGACCCAGTACTTC
TRBV3-1,NA,TRBJ2-1,NA,CASSQEGWDEQFF,TGTGCCAGCAGCCAAGAGGGATGGGATGAGCAGTTCTTC
TRBV12-3/TRBV12-4,NA,TRBJ1-4,NA,CASSRGQYREKLFF,TGTGCCAGCAGCCGAGGACAGTACCGTGAAAAACTGTTTTTT
TRBV24-1,once,TRBJ2-1,TRBD1,CATSDLRQGPQFF,TGTGCCACCAGTGATCTCAGACAGGGTCCCCAGTTCTTC
TRBV7-9,NA,TRBJ1-2,NA,CASSAEGRSSYGYTF,TGTGCCAGCAGCGCCGAGGGCCGGTCCTCCTATGGCTACACCTTC
TRBV16,NA,TRBJ2-1,NA,CASSRFEGGYNEQFF,TGTGCCAGCAGCCGATTCGAAGGGGGTTACAATGAGCAGTTCTTC
TRBV12-3/TRBV12-4,NA,TRBJ1-2,NA,CASSSGAYYGYTF,TGTGCCAGCAGTTCCGGGGCTTATTATGGCTACACCTTC
TRBV6-2/TRBV6-3,NA,TRBJ2-5,NA,CASKGTQGGDKETQYF,TGTGCCAGCAAAGGAACACAGGGAGGGGATAAAGAGACCCAGTACTTC
TRBV6-5,NA,TRBJ1-6,NA,CASSYSRQSPYNSPLHF,TGTGCCAGCAGTTACTCCCGACAAAGCCCCTATAATTCACCCCTCCACTTT
TRBV4-2,NA,TRBJ2-7,TRBD1,CASSDGTGGDEQYF,TGTGCCAGCAGTGACGGGACAGGGGGGGACGAGCAGTACTTC
TRBV5-4,NA,TRBJ2-7,NA,CASSPGGGINSYEQYF,TGTGCCAGCAGCCCAGGGGGGGGGATCAACTCCTACGAGCAGTACTTC
TRBV6-6,NA,TRBJ1-4,TRBD1,CASRWTGGATNEKLFF,TGTGCCAGCAGATGGACAGGGGGCGCAACTAATGAAAAACTGTTTTTT
TRBV6-2/TRBV6-3,few,TRBJ2-2,NA,CASSYSELYTGELFF,TGTGCCAGCAGTTACTCGGAACTATACACCGGGGAGCTGTTTTTT
TRBV20-1,NA,TRBJ1-1,TRBD1,CSSQTGDTEAFF,TGCAGTTCACAGACAGGGGACACTGAAGCTTTCTTT
TRBV11-2,few,TRBJ1-1,NA,CASSSHGTPTEAFF,TGTGCCAGCAGCAGCCACGGTACTCCTACTGAAGCTTTCTTT
TRBV10-3,NA,TRBJ2-2,NA,CAISERAGELFF,TGTGCCATCAGTGAGAGGGCCGGGGAGCTGTTTTTT
TRBV4-3,NA,TRBJ2-2,NA,CASSQEGGFRDHLPGELFF,TGCGCCAGCAGCCAAGAGGGAGGATTTCGGGACCATCTTCCCGGGGAGCTGTTTTTT
TRBV6-5,few,TRBJ1-2,NA,CASSPGTAPRGYTF,TGTGCCAGCAGCCCAGGGACGGCCCCCCGTGGCTACACCTTC
TRBV18,many,TRBJ2-3,TRBD1,CASSLDRSTDTQYF,TGTGCCAGCTCCTTGGACAGGAGCACAGATACGCAGTATTTT
TRBV5-1,NA,TRBJ2-5,TRBD2,CASSPSGGLTQETQYF,TGCGCCAGCAGCCCTAGCGGGGGGCTCACTCAGGAGACCCAGTACTTC
TRBV4-2,few,TRBJ1-2,NA,CASSQAVERRANYGYTF,TGTGCCAGCAGCCAAGCGGTGGAGCGACGTGCTAACTATGGCTACACCTTC
TRBV6-5,NA,TRBJ2-1,TRBD2,CASSAGGFDNEQFF,TGTGCCAGCTCGGCGGGGGGGTTTGACAATGAGCAGTTCTTC
TRBV6-5,few,TRBJ1-6,NA,CASSSTAHNSPLHF,TGTGCCAGCAGTTCGACAGCACATAATTCACCCCTCCACTTT
TRBV7-9,NA,TRBJ1-1,NA,CASSFGGRSTEAFF,TGTGCCAGCAGCTTCGGGGGAAGGAGCACTGAAGCTTTCTTT
TRBV25-1,few,TRBJ1-1,NA,CASSLLGAGEGEAFF,TGTGCCAGCAGTCTCTTGGGGGCAGGGGAGGGTGAAGCTTTCTTT
TRBV6-2/TRBV6-3,few,TRBJ2-3,TRBD2,CASSYSTYSGVTDTQYF,TGTGCCAGCAGTTACTCGACGTATAGCGGGGTCACAGATACGCAGTATTTT
TRBV12-3/TRBV12-4,NA,TRBJ2-1,TRBD2,CASSSTSGGDANEQFF,TGTGCCAGCAGTTCGACTAGCGGGGGTGATGCCAATGAGCAGTTCTTC
TRBV18,NA,TRBJ1-1,NA,CASSRSENTEAFF,TGTGCCAGCTCTCGGTCCGAGAACACTGAAGCTTTCTTT
TRBV7-6,NA,TRBJ2-3,NA,CASSPPSGDTQYF,TGTGCCAGCAGCCCACCTTCCGGGGATACGCAGTATTTT
TRBV24-1,NA,TRBJ2-2,NA,CATSDRSQLPGELFF,TGTGCCACCAGTGACCGTTCACAGCTTCCCGGGGAGCTGTTTTTT
TRBV20-1,NA,TRBJ2-1,NA,CSATKRGGPGNEQFF,TGCAGTGCTACTAAGCGAGGGGGGCCCGGAAATGAGCAGTTCTTC
TRBV6-5,NA,TRBJ2-2,NA,CASSSRWPTGELFF,TGTGCCAGCAGTTCCCGCTGGCCCACCGGGGAGCTGTTTTTT
TRBV14,NA,TRBJ1-3,NA,CASSQEVRRPISGNTIYF,TGTGCCAGCAGCCAAGAGGTTCGACGTCCTATCTCTGGAAACACCATATATTTT
TRBV27,NA,TRBJ1-1,NA,CASSLRRQAEAFF,TGTGCCAGCAGTTTACGGAGGCAGGCTGAAGCTTTCTTT
TRBV4-3,NA,TRBJ2-1,NA,CASSQGGLRYNEQFF,TGCGCCAGCAGCCAAGGGGGTCTACGGTACAATGAGCAGTTCTTC
TRBV2,few,TRBJ2-5,NA,CASSYNNGVSETQYF,TGTGCCAGCAGCTATAACAACGGGGTATCAGAGACCCAGTACTTC
TRBV7-2,once,TRBJ1-2,NA,CASSLAREDGYTF,TGTGCCAGCAGCTTAGCGCGTGAAGATGGCTACACCTTC
TRBV5-1,NA,TRBJ2-3,TRBD2,CASSLWTSGDNTDTQYF,TGCGCCAGCAGCCTTTGGACTAGCGGGGACAACACAGATACGCAGTATTTT
TRBV27,NA,TRBJ1-1,NA,CASKGRSEAFF,TGTGCCAGCAAGGGTCGGTCTGAAGCTTTCTTT
TRBV20-1,NA,TRBJ1-2,NA,CSARGYPYGYTF,TGCAGTGCTAGGGGTTATCCCTATGGCTACACCTTC
TRBV12-3/TRBV12-4,many,TRBJ2-2,NA,CASSMDPGELFF,TGTGCCAGCAGCATGGATCCCGGGGAGCTGTTTTTT
TRBV12-3/TRBV12-4,NA,TRBJ2-3,NA,CASSGTGRTDTQYF,TGTGCCAGCAGTGGAACAGGGAGGACAGATACGCAGTATTTT
TRBV4-3,few,TRBJ1-5,NA,CASSQSQGVGQPQHF,TGCGCCAGCAGCCAATCCCAGGGAGTAGGGCAGCCCCAGCATTTT
TRBV6-1,NA,TRBJ2-3,TRBD2,CASARGDLQYF,TGTGCCAGCGCTCGGGGGGACTTGCAGTATTTT
TRBV18,few,TRBJ1-2,NA,CASSPPLSGDLIYGYTF,TGTGCCAGCTCACCACCTTTGTCAGGAGATCTGATCTATGGCTACACCTTC
TRBV21-1,NA,TRBJ1-2,NA,CASSLEAGREYGYTF,TGTGCCAGCAGCCTGGAGGCAGGCCGAGAGTATGGCTACACCTTC
TRBV27,few,TRBJ2-5,NA,CASSLRFQETQYF,TGTGCCAGCAGTTTACGGTTCCAAGAGACCCAGTACTTC
TRBV11-2,NA,TRBJ2-3,TRBD2,CASSLRGGPTDTQYF,TGTGCCAGCAGCCTCCGCGGGGGGCCCACAGATACGCAGTATTTT
TRBV18,NA,TRBJ1-5,NA,CASSPQVNQPKHF,TGTGCCAGCTCACCACAGGTGAATCAGCCCAAGCATTTT
TRBV7-8,NA,TRBJ1-2,TRBD1,CASSPRLTGEDGYTF,TGTGCCAGCAGCCCTCGCTTGACAGGGGAAGATGGCTACACCTTC